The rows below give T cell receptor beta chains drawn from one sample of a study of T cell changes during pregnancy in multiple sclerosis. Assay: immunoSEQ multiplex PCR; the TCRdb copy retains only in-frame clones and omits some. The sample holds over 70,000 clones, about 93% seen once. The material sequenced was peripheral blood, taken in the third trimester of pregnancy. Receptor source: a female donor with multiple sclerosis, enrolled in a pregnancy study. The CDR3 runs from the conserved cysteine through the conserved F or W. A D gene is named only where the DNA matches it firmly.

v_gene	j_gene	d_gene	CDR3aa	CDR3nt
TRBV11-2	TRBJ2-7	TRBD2	CASSLSGRANEQYF	TGTGCCAGCAGCTTGAGCGGGAGGGCCAACGAGCAGTACTTC
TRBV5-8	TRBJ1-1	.	CASSLGQGVGEAFF	TGTGCCAGCAGCTTGGGCCAGGGTGTGGGGGAAGCTTTCTTT
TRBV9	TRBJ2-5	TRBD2	CASSVASGKGETQYF	TGTGCCAGCAGCGTAGCTAGCGGGAAGGGAGAGACCCAGTACTTC
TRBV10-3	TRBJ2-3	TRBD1	CAHGQGTDTQYF	TGTGCCCATGGACAGGGAACAGATACGCAGTATTTT
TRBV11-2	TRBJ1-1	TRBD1	CASSLARGWNTEAFF	TGTGCCAGCAGCTTGGCCAGGGGGTGGAACACTGAAGCTTTCTTT
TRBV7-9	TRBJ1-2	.	CASSLTEEYGYTF	TGTGCCAGCAGCTTAACAGAAGAATATGGCTACACCTTC
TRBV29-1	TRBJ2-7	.	CSVGRMGSSYEQYF	TGCAGCGTTGGGAGGATGGGGAGCTCCTACGAGCAGTACTTC
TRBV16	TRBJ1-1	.	CASSVFRNTEAFF	TGTGCCAGCAGCGTCTTCCGGAACACTGAAGCTTTCTTT
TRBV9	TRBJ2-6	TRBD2	CASSQRWGLAGDAGANVLTF	TGTGCCAGCAGCCAGAGGTGGGGACTAGCGGGAGATGCTGGGGCCAACGTCCTGACTTTC
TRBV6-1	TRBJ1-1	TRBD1	CASTTDRAAEAFF	TGTGCCAGCACTACGGACAGGGCCGCTGAAGCTTTCTTT
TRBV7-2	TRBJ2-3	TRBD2	CASSPLAGGPDTQYF	TGTGCCAGCAGCCCCCTAGCGGGGGGCCCAGATACGCAGTATTTT
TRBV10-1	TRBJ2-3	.	CASSERAGGVTDTQYF	TGCGCCAGCAGTGAGAGGGCCGGAGGGGTCACAGATACGCAGTATTTT